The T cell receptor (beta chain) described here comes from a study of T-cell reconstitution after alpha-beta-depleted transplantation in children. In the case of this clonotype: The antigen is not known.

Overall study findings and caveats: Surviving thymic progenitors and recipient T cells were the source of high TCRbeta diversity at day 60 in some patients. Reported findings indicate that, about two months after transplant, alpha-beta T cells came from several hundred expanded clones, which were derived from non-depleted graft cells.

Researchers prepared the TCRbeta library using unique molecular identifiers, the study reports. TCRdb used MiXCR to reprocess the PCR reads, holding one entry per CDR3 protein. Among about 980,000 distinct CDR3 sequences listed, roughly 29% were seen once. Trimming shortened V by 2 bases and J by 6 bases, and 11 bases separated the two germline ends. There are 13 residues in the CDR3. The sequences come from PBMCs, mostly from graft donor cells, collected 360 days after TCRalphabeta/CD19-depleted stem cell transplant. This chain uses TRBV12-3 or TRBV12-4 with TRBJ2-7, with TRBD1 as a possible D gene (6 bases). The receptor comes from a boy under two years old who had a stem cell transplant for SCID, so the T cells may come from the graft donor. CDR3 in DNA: TGTGCCAGCAGTTTAACAGGGTTTTTCGAGCAGTACTTC. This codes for CASSLTGFFEQYF.